The 21 T cell receptor beta chains listed next were all sequenced from one sample in a study of beta chain features in type 1 diabetes (dated by TCRdb to the late 2010s). Overall study outcomes, separate from this receptor: Type 1 diabetes patients showed a moderate but significant shortening of TCRB CDR3 length in all four CD4+ subsets.

These TCRs are of unknown antigen specificity. Libraries were built with the immunoSEQ multiplex PCR assay. The entire amount of isolated RNA was reverse transcribed using the High Capacity cDNA Reverse Transcription Kit, so the sequenced TCRB transcripts were expressed ones. As stored in TCRdb, this immuneACCESS dataset retains in-frame rearrangements with V and J assigned. A fraction of the clones does not appear; measured against another copy, unresolved V genes explain less than half of the discrepancy, and the remainder lacks a known reason. Within this sample are about 240,000 clones, with about 14% of them counted one time only. Approximately 0.021% of the sample is taken by the ten largest. The specimen sequenced was naive CD4+ T cells from blood. This specimen's cell subset or site label, per the study, means: true naive CD4+ T cells. The receptors originated from a man aged 30 to 39 with type 1 diabetes.

The chain couples TRBV5-1 to TRBJ2-3; D perhaps matches TRBD2 (5 bases). The ends were cut back, 5 bases at V and 5 bases at J, with 9 bases in the middle. The germline CDR1 and CDR2 sequences are SGHRS and YFSETQ. CDR3 length: 12 residues. CDR3 sequence: CASRIEGDTQYF. CDR3 sequence (DNA): TGCGCCAGCAGGATTGAGGGAGATACGCAGTATTTT.

CDR3 sequence: CAIKGAPGVNQPQHF. For the CDR3, the DNA is TGTGCCATCAAAGGGGCCCCGGGGGTTAATCAGCCCCAGCATTTT. The chain has TRBV10-3 and TRBJ1-5, with D maybe TRBD1 (5 bases). V was cut by 7 bases and J by 4 bases, with 17 bases left in between. The CDR3 has 15 residues. Germline values: CDR1 ENHRY, CDR2 SYGVKD.

V and J are TRBV4-1 and TRBJ1-4; the D gene is possibly TRBD1 (6 bases). Deletions cut 6 bases from V and 0 bases from J, with 11 bases between. The CDR3 loop spans 15 amino acids. CDR1 and CDR2 from the germline V gene are MGHRA and YSYEKL. The CDR3 loop reads CASRDRASTNEKLFF. In DNA form, the CDR3 reads TGCGCCAGCAGGGACAGAGCCTCAACTAATGAAAAACTGTTTTTT.

The genes are TRBV30 and TRBJ2-7; 12 positions match TRBD2. The V segment lost 5 bases and the J segment 1 base; nucleotides outside the gene matches: 3. Germline CDR1 and CDR2: GTSNPN and SVGIG (reference sequence). This CDR3 spans 14 amino acids. CDR3 coding DNA: TGTGCCTGGGACGGACTAGCGGGATCCTACGAGCAGTACTTC. Encoded protein: CAWDGLAGSYEQYF. The whole variable domain, remainder taken from reference TRBV30 and TRBJ2-7, is SQTIHQWPATLVQPVGSPLSLECTVEGTSNPNLYWYRQAAGRGLQLLFYSVGIGQISSEVPQNLSASRPQDRQFILSSKKLLLSDSGFYLCAWDGLAGSYEQYFGPGTRLTVT.

This clone appeared a few times. This chain connects TRBV4-1 to TRBJ1-5; tentatively, D is TRBD1 (5 bases). V was shortened by 4 bases and J by 1 base, with 14 bases between the two germline ends. The germline CDR1 and CDR2 sequences are MGHRA and YSYEKL. The CDR3 contains 16 residues. The CDR3 DNA follows: TGCGCCAGCAGCCCCATCCTGGCAGGGAGCAATCAGCCCCAGCATTTT. Translation gives CASSPILAGSNQPQHF.

The chain has TRBV28 and TRBJ2-5, with 15 bases lining up with TRBD2. The J segment lost 5 bases and the V segment lost 4 bases, leaving 8 bases of the junction unmatched. The CDR3 contains 17 residues. CDR1 is MDHEN and CDR2 is SYDVKM in the germline V gene. The CDR3 coding sequence is TGTGCCAGCAGTTCACCCGGACTAGCGGGAGGGATGGAGACCCAGTACTTC. Encoded protein: CASSSPGLAGGMETQYF.

The chain is built from TRBV11-2 and TRBJ2-1; 10 bases align to TRBD2. The CDR3 loop spans 16 amino acids. CDR1 SGHAT and CDR2 FQNNGV come from the germline V gene. The junction had 11 bases not matched to a gene; V was cut back by 5 bases and J by 7 bases. CDR3 in DNA: TGTGCCAGCAGCCTGAGGGGAGCGGGAGGGTGGAATGAGCAGTTCTTC. It specifies CASSLRGAGGWNEQFF.

The chain links TRBV5-1 to TRBJ2-1; 8 bases are shared with TRBD2. Germline V lookup: CDR1 SGHRS, CDR2 YFSETQ. This CDR3 has 18 residues. V dropped 4 bases and J dropped 7; count of bases not matched to a gene: 19. CDR3 region: CASSLGGTSGRRWNEQFF. The CDR3 nucleotides read TGCGCCAGCAGCCTGGGTGGTACTAGCGGTCGGAGGTGGAATGAGCAGTTCTTC.

The chain is built from TRBV6-1 and TRBJ1-2; TRBD1 is a possible D gene (5 bases). Trimming took 0 bases from V and 6 from J, leaving 11 bases between them. The CDR3 has 14 residues. CDR1 and CDR2 (germline): MNHNS, SASEGT. DNA of the CDR3: TGTGCCAGCAGTGAAGCGGGGGGTGTTCATGGCTACACCTTC. Protein: CASSEAGGVHGYTF.

The chain couples TRBV7-9 to TRBJ2-1; D is possibly TRBD2 (6 bases). The germline V gene encodes CDR1 SEHNR and CDR2 FQNEAQ (reference sequence). The CDR3 extends over 16 amino acids. V lost 5 bases and J 3 bases, leaving 17 bases between the germline ends. Here the CDR3 reads CASSHWGVPIYNEQFF. The CDR3 nucleotides read TGTGCCAGCAGCCACTGGGGGGTACCTATCTACAATGAGCAGTTCTTC.

This clone was observed a few times. The genes are TRBV21-1 and TRBJ2-1; the table assigns TRBD1, which was not confirmed against the DNA. TRBV21-1 is a pseudogene locus. This CDR3 is built from 12 residues. CDR3 coding DNA: TGTGCCAGCAGCAGCAGGGGGAATGAGCAGTTCTTC. It translates to CASSSRGNEQFF.

The V gene is TRBV19, the J gene TRBJ2-5, with a weak D call TRBD2 (5 bases). Trimming cost V 3 bases and J 4 bases, with 15 bases left between them. The CDR3 is 15 amino acids. Looked up from germline, CDR1 is LNHDA and CDR2 is SQIVND (reference sequence). In nucleotides, the CDR3 is TGTGCCAGTAGTATGAGTCGGCGGGCTGGAGAGACCCAGTACTTC. This encodes CASSMSRRAGETQYF.

This clone has just a few counts. This chain links TRBV14 with TRBJ2-1, with 10 bases identical to TRBD2. The CDR3 spans 16 residues. The germline V gene has CDR1 SGHDN and CDR2 FVKESK. Unmatched junction bases numbered 5, after V lost 4 bases and J lost 2 bases. The CDR3 reads CASSPLLAGPYNEQFF. The CDR3 nucleotides are TGTGCCAGCAGCCCGCTACTAGCGGGGCCCTACAATGAGCAGTTCTTC.

This sequence joins TRBV30 and TRBJ2-3; D might be TRBD2 (7 bases). The germline V gene encodes CDR1 GTSNPN and CDR2 SVGIG (reference sequence). The CDR3 sequence is 16 residues long. V lost 0 bases and J lost 5, with 18 bases in between. The CDR3, as DNA: TGTGCCTGGAGTGTACACGTGGGGGGGCGTGGAGATACGCAGTATTTT. Encoded protein: CAWSVHVGGRGDTQYF.

This clone has only a few counts. This chain joins TRBV7-8 and TRBJ2-5; 8 nucleotides line up with TRBD2. This CDR3 is built from 14 residues. CDR1 is SGHVS and CDR2 is FQNEAQ in the germline V gene. After removal of 5 bases from V and 4 bases from J, the junction contained 6 bases not matched to a gene. The CDR3 sequence is CASSLSGSVETQYF. CDR3 bases: TGTGCCAGCAGCCTCAGCGGGAGTGTAGAGACCCAGTACTTC.

This clone was observed a few times. The chain joins TRBV29-1 to TRBJ2-7; 9 bases fit TRBD2. The CDR3 runs to 13 residues. With 5 bases clipped from V and 3 bases from J, the junction kept 5 bases outside the gene matches. In germline, CDR1 is SQVTM, CDR2 ANQGSEA. CDR3 coding DNA: TGCAGCGTTCGAATGCGGGGGGGCTACGAGCAGTACTTC. As protein: CSVRMRGGYEQYF.

A few counts support this clone. The CDR3 DNA reads as TGTGCCTGGGAACAACAGGGGGCCTACGAGCAGTACTTC. Protein: CAWEQQGAYEQYF. This rearrangement joins TRBV30 to TRBJ2-7; TRBD1 matches at 8 bases. The V gene end was trimmed by 5 bases and the J gene end by 2 bases; junction bases not matched to a gene: 5. Germline CDR1 GTSNPN, CDR2 SVGIG (reference sequence). The CDR3 covers 13 residues. The variable domain in full, completed from reference TRBV30 and TRBJ2-7, reads SQTIHQWPATLVQPVGSPLSLECTVEGTSNPNLYWYRQAAGRGLQLLFYSVGIGQISSEVPQNLSASRPQDRQFILSSKKLLLSDSGFYLCAWEQQGAYEQYFGPGTRLTVT.

V is TRBV6-6 and J is TRBJ2-5; maybe TRBD1 (5 bases). Germline values: CDR1 MNHNY, CDR2 SVGAGI (reference sequence). The V gene lost 4 bases and the J gene lost 5 bases, with 17 bases spanning the gap. The CDR3 is 15 residues long. CDR3 bases: TGTGCCAGCAGTTCAGTTACGGACACCCGGGAGACCCAGTACTTC. The encoded protein is CASSSVTDTRETQYF.

This clone has a handful of counts. The chain has TRBV11-2 and TRBJ2-1; the D gene is possibly TRBD2 (7 bases). This CDR3 is 16 amino acids long. V lost 1 base and J lost 4, with 14 bases in between. Germline V gene lookup returns CDR1 SGHAT and CDR2 FQNNGV. This CDR3 reads CASSLAGASGYNEQFF. The DNA for the CDR3 is TGTGCCAGCAGCTTAGCGGGGGCTAGCGGATACAATGAGCAGTTCTTC. Based on the CDR3 plus reference TRBV11-2 and TRBJ2-1, the full variable domain is EAGVAQSPRYKIIEKRQSVAFWCNPISGHATLYWYQQILGQGPKLLIQFQNNGVVDDSQLPKDRFSAERLKGVDSTLKIQPAKLEDSAVYLCASSLAGASGYNEQFFGPGTRLTVL.

This clone was found a few times. V is TRBV2 and J is TRBJ2-7; possible D gene TRBD1, 6 bases. Trimming removed 2 bases at V and 0 bases at J, with 8 bases between. CDR1 and CDR2 (germline): SNHLY, FYNNEI. This CDR3 region has 14 residues. The CDR3 protein is CASSESTGSYEQYF. DNA of the CDR3: TGTGCCAGCAGTGAATCGACAGGCTCCTACGAGCAGTACTTC.

The chain has TRBV11-2 and TRBJ2-5; D uncertain. The J call may not be correct, given that the DNA end is closer to TRBJ2-7. The CDR3 extends over 13 amino acids. The germline gives CDR1 SGHAT, CDR2 FQNNGV. CDR3 sequence reads: CASSLGPNYEQYF. CDR3 coding DNA: TGTGCCAGCAGCTTAGGACCCAACTACGAGCAGTACTTC.